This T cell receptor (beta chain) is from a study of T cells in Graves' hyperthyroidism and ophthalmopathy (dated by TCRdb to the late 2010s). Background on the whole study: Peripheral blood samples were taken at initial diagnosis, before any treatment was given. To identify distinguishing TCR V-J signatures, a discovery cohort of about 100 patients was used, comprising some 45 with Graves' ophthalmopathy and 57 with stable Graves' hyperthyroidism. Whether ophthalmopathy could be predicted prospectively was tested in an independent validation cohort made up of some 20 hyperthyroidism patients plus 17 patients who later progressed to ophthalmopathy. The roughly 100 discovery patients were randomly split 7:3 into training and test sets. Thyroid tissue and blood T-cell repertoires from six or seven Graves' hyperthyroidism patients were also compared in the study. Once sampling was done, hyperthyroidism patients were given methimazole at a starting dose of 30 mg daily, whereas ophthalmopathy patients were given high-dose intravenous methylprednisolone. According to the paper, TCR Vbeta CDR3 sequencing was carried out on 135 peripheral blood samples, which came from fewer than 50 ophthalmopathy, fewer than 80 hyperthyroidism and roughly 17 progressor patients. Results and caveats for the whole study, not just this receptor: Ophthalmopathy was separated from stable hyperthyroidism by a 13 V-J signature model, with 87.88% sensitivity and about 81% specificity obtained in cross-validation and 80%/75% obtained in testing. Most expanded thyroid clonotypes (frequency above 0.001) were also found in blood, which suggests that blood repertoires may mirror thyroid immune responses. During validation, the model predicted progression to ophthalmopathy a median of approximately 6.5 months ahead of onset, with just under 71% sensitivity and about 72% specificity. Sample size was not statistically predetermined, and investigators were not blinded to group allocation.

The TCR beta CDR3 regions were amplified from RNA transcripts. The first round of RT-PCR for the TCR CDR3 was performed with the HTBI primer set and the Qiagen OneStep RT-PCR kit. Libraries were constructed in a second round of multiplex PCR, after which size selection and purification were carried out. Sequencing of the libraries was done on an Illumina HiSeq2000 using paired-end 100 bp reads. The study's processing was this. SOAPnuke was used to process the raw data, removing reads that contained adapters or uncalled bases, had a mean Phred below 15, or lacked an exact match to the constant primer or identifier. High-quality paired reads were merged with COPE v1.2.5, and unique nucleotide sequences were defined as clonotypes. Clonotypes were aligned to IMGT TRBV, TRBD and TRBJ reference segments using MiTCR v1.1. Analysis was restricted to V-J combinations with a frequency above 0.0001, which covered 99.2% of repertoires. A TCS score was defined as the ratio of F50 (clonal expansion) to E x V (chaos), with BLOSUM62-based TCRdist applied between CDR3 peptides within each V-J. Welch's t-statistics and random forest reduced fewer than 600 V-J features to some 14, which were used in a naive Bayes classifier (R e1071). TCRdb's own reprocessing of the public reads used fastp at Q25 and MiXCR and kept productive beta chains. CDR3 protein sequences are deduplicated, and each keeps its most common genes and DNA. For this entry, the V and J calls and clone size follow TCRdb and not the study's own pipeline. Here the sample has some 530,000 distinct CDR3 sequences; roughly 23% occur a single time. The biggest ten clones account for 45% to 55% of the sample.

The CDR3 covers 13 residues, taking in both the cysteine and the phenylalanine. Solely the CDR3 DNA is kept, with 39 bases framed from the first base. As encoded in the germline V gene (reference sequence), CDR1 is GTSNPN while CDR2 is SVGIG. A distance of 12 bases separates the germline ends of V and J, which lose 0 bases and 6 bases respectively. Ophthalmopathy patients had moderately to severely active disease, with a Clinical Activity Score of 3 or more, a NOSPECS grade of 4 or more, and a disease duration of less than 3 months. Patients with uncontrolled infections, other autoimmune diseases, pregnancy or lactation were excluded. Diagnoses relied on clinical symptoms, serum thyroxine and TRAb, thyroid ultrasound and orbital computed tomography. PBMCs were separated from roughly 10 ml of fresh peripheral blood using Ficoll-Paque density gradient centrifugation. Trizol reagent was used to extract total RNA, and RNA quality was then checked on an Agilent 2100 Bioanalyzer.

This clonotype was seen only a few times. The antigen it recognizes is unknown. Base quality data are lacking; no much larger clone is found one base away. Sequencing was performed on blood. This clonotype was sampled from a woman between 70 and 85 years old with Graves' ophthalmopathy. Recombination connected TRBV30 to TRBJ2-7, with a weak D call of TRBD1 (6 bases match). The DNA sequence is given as TGTGCCTGGAGTGTAAATACAGGGACCGAGCAGTACTTC. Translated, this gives CAWSVNTGTEQYF.